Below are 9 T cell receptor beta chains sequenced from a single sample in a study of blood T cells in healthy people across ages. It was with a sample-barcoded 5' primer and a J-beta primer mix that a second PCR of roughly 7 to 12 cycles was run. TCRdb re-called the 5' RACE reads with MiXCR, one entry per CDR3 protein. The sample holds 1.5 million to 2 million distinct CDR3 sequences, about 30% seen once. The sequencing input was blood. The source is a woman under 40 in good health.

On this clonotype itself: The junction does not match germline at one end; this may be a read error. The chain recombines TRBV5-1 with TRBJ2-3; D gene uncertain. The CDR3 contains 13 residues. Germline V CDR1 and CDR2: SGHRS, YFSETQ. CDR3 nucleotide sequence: TGCGCCAACAGCCCCGGGTCCACAGATACGCAGTATTTT. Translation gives CANSPGSTDTQYF.

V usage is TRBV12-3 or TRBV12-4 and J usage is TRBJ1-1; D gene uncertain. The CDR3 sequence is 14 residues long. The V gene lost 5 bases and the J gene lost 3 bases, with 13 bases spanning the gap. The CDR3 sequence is CASSPHSQYTEAFF. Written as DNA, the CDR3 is TGTGCCAGCAGTCCCCACTCCCAGTACACTGAAGCTTTCTTT.

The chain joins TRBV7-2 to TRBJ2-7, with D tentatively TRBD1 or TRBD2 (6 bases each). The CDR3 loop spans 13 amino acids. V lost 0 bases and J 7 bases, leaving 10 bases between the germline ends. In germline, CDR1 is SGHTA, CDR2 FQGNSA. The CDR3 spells CASSLAQGREQYF. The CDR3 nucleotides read TGTGCCAGCAGCTTAGCGCAGGGGAGGGAGCAGTACTTC.

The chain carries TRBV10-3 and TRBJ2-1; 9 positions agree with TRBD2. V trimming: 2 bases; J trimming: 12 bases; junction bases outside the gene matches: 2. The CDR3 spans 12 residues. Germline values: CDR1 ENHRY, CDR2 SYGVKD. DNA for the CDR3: TGTGCCATCAGTGAGGAAGCGGGGGGGCAGTTCTTC. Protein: CAISEEAGGQFF.

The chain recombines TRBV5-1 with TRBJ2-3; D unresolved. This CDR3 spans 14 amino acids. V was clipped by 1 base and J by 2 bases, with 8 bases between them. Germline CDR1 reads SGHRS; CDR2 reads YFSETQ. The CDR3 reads CASSLTVATDTQYF. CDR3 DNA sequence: TGCGCCAGCAGCTTGACGGTCGCCACAGATACGCAGTATTTT.

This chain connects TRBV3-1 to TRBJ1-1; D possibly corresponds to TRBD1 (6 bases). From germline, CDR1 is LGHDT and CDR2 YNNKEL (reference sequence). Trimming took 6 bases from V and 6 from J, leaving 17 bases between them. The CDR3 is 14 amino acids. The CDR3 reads CASRVTGHRAEAFF. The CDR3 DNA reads TGTGCCAGCAGAGTAACAGGGCATAGGGCTGAAGCTTTCTTT. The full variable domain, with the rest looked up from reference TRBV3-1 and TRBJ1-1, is DTAVSQTPKYLVTQMGNDKSIKCEQNLGHDTMYWYKQDSKKFLKIMFSYNNKELIINETVPNRFSPKSPDKAHLNLHINSLELGDSAVYFCASRVTGHRAEAFFGQGTRLTVV.

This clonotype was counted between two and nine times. CDR3 region: CASSVPGQATYGYTF. Here the CDR3 DNA reads TGCGCCAGCAGCGTACCGGGACAGGCTACATATGGCTACACCTTC. The chain combines TRBV5-1 with TRBJ1-2; 8 bases map to TRBD1. CDR3 size: 15 residues. Germline V gives CDR1 SGHRS, CDR2 YFSETQ. V was pared by 4 bases and J by 5 bases, with 10 bases of the junction left unmatched.

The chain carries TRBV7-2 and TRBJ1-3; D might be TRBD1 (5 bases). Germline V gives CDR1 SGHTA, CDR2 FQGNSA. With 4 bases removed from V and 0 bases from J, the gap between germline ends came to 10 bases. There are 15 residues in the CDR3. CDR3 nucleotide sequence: TGTGCCAGCAGCTCCCCAGGGAGCTCTGGAAACACCATATATTTT. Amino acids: CASSSPGSSGNTIYF.

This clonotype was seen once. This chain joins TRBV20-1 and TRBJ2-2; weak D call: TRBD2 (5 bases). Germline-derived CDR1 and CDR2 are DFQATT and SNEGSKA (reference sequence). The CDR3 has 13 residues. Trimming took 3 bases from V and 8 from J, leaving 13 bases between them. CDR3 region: CSARSGNSGELFF. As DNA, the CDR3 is TGCAGTGCTAGGTCCGGGAATTCTGGGGAGCTGTTTTTT.